This T cell receptor beta chain was captured by sequencing in a study of response to subunit inactivated influenza vaccine. TCRdb re-derived calls from the RT-PCR reads in MiXCR, one entry per CDR3 protein. The repertoire holds approximately 520,000 distinct CDR3 sequences, with approximately 24% as singletons. Trimming took 8 bases from V and 6 from J; bases not matched to a gene: 20. Germline assignment: CDR1 MDHEN and CDR2 SYDVKM. The CDR3 runs 19 residues. Details on this clonotype: Its antigen remains unknown.

Regarding the study as a whole: Authors suggested that a seasonal influenza vaccination recruits few new T cells each time.

Sequencing used CD4+ T cells sorted from PBMCs, obtained about 5 days after vaccination. The chain is built from TRBV28 and TRBJ2-1; 12 bases fit TRBD2. The TCR originated in a man over 45 who received an inactivated influenza vaccine. CDR3 in amino acids: CASSGTGVWTSGTLNEQFF. CDR3 DNA: TGTGCCAGCTCCGGGACAGGGGTGTGGACTAGCGGGACCCTCAATGAGCAGTTCTTC.